The 13 T cell receptor beta chains given below trace back to one sample, sequenced in a study of blood T cell repertoires in COVID-19. Produced via immunoSEQ multiplex PCR; TCRdb's table is partial and in-frame only. The table shows about 250,000 clones, with around nine tenths occurring only once. The sequenced material came from PBMCs or T cells enriched from blood (not recorded which). The source is a woman in her thirties with acute COVID-19.

V gene TRBV6-2 or TRBV6-3 combines with J gene TRBJ2-2, with 9 positions matching TRBD1. The germline V gene encodes CDR1 MNHEY and CDR2 SVGEGT. The CDR3 totals 16 residues. With 5 bases clipped from V and 0 bases from J, the junction kept 4 bases outside the gene matches. The CDR3 nucleotides are TGTGCCAGCAGTGAGGACAGGGGACCGAACACCGGGGAGCTGTTTTTT. The encoded protein is CASSEDRGPNTGELFF.

The chain is built from TRBV7-8 and TRBJ2-7, with TRBD2 matching over 15 bases. The CDR3 length is 16 residues. The germline V gene encodes CDR1 SGHVS and CDR2 FQNEAQ. Trimming cost V 5 bases and J 3 bases; bases outside gene matches: 5. The CDR3 loop reads CASSAGTSGGLYEQYF. The CDR3 nucleotides read TGTGCCAGCAGCGCGGGGACTAGCGGGGGGCTCTACGAGCAGTACTTC.

V usage is TRBV7-9 and J usage is TRBJ2-2, with D possibly TRBD2 on 6 matching bases. V dropped 3 bases and J dropped 6 bases, with 14 bases sitting between them. The CDR3 length is 15 residues. The germline V gene encodes CDR1 SEHNR and CDR2 FQNEAQ (reference sequence). The CDR3 region has the DNA TGTGCCAGCAGCTTGGCGGGGATTTTTGCCGGGGAGCTGTTTTTT. This codes for CASSLAGIFAGELFF.

The chain links TRBV7-2 to TRBJ2-7, with no clear D. The length of the CDR3 is 15 residues. The V gene's germline CDR1 is SGHTA and CDR2 FQGNSA. The ends were cut back, 0 bases at V and 2 bases at J, with 11 bases in the middle. The CDR3 DNA is TGTGCCAGCAGCTTAGCCTGGGCAGGCCCCTACGAGCAGTACTTC. Its translation is CASSLAWAGPYEQYF.

The chain has TRBV7-2 and TRBJ1-2, with D unresolved. V lost 5 bases, J lost 0 bases, and 13 bases lay in between. Germline lookup yields CDR1 SGHTA and CDR2 FQGNSA. The CDR3 spans 15 residues. CDR3 amino acids: CASSAEGKANYGYTF. CDR3 coding DNA: TGTGCCAGCAGCGCCGAGGGTAAAGCTAACTATGGCTACACCTTC.

This sequence joins TRBV5-1 and TRBJ1-1; weak D call: TRBD1 (5 bases). This CDR3 has 15 amino acids. Germline V gives CDR1 SGHRS, CDR2 YFSETQ. Trimming took 0 bases from V and 0 from J, leaving 9 bases between them. CDR3 nucleotides: TGCGCCAGCAGCTTGGGACAGCTAATGAACACTGAAGCTTTCTTT. Translating it yields CASSLGQLMNTEAFF.

The chain joins TRBV7-9 to TRBJ1-5; weak D call: TRBD1 (6 bases). This CDR3 is 16 amino acids long. CDR1 and CDR2 from the germline V gene are SEHNR and FQNEAQ (reference sequence). The V and J ends lost 1 base and 3 bases respectively, with 13 bases between them. Written as DNA, the CDR3 is TGTGCCAGCAGCTTAGGCCCGGGGGGCGACAATCAGCCCCAGCATTTT. Amino acids: CASSLGPGGDNQPQHF.

CDR3 DNA sequence: TGTGCCAGCAGCCACCCTAGAGTAGACGAGCAGTACTTC. This sequence encodes CASSHPRVDEQYF. The rearrangement joins TRBV14 to TRBJ2-7; no reliable D call. Looked up from germline, CDR1 is SGHDN and CDR2 is FVKESK. Trimming shortened V by 3 bases and J by 5 bases, and 11 bases separated the two germline ends. The CDR3 sequence is 13 residues long.

CDR3 protein: CASSDRPPSGTGTTTDTQYF. CDR3 coding DNA: TGCGCCAGCAGTGACCGCCCGCCCTCCGGGACAGGGACGACCACAGATACGCAGTATTTT. This chain joins TRBV10-1 and TRBJ2-3, with TRBD1 matching over 9 bases. Germline V gene lookup returns CDR1 WNHNN and CDR2 SYGVQD (reference sequence). V was clipped by 3 bases and J by 2 bases; unmatched bases: 18. This CDR3 is 20 amino acids long.

This chain links TRBV2 with TRBJ1-4; D unresolved. V was shortened by 6 bases and J by 4 bases, with 9 bases between the two germline ends. Germline V CDR1 and CDR2: SNHLY, FYNNEI. This CDR3 is built from 13 residues. For the CDR3, the DNA is TGTGCCAGCAGAGGTGCGGGTAATGAAAAACTGTTTTTT. Encoded protein: CASRGAGNEKLFF.

On this clone itself: Other nucleotide sequences from this sample produce the same CDR3. The rearrangement links TRBV27 to TRBJ2-2; perhaps TRBD1 as D (6 bases). The CDR3 loop spans 15 amino acids. V shed 3 bases and J shed 0 bases, with 8 bases lying between them. Looked up from germline, CDR1 is MNHEY and CDR2 is SMNVEV (reference sequence). As DNA, the CDR3 is TGTGCCAGCAGTTTGAAGGGGGCGAACACCGGGGAGCTGTTTTTT. Translated, it gives CASSLKGANTGELFF.

The chain uses TRBV5-6 and TRBJ2-7; 9 nucleotides match TRBD1. CDR3 size: 16 residues. Germline CDR1 SGHDT, CDR2 YYEEEE. Unmatched junction bases numbered 13, after V lost 4 bases and J lost 5 bases. The CDR3 nucleotides read TGTGCCAGCAGCCCGGGACAGGGATTTTGGAACCACGAGCAGTACTTC. It specifies CASSPGQGFWNHEQYF.

The gene calls are TRBV19 and TRBJ2-7; 7 bases agree with TRBD1. Unmatched junction bases numbered 13, after V lost 5 bases and J lost 3 bases. In germline, CDR1 is LNHDA, CDR2 SQIVND (reference sequence). This CDR3 is built from 16 residues. DNA for the CDR3: TGTGCCAGTAGTGCACAGGGGACCAACCCCATCTACGAGCAGTACTTC. Encoded protein: CASSAQGTNPIYEQYF.